The 5 T cell receptor beta chains listed next were all sequenced from one sample in a study of cytomegalovirus exposure and HLA in healthy donors (dated by TCRdb to about 2017). Library preparation employed the immunoSEQ multiplex PCR assay. For the multiplex PCR, a mixture combining 60 forward primers for TCR Vbeta segments and 13 reverse primers for TCR Jbeta segments was used. Held by TCRdb, this immuneACCESS table contains in-frame sequences only and omits some clones. Under half of the omission traces to an unresolved V gene where checked; the cause of the rest is unknown. Recorded for this sample are hundreds of thousands of clones; just over 75% of them occurred a single time. About 2.5% of the sample is taken by the ten largest. Sequenced material: PBMCs. These TCRs come from an older woman in good health and CMV-seropositive.

This chain links TRBV11-2 with TRBJ1-2; D gene ambiguous. Germline CDR1 reads SGHAT; CDR2 reads FQNNGV. Trimming shortened V by 4 bases and J by 1 base, and 4 bases separated the two germline ends. The CDR3 extends over 12 amino acids. The CDR3 bases are TGTGCCAGCAGCTCTAATAACTATGGCTACACCTTC. This gives the protein CASSSNNYGYTF. Full variable domain (rest looked up from reference TRBV11-2 and TRBJ1-2): EAGVAQSPRYKIIEKRQSVAFWCNPISGHATLYWYQQILGQGPKLLIQFQNNGVVDDSQLPKDRFSAERLKGVDSTLKIQPAKLEDSAVYLCASSSNNYGYTFGSGTRLTVV.

The chain combines TRBV5-8 with TRBJ1-3, with a tentative D call TRBD1 (6 bases). V was shortened by 0 bases and J by 0 bases, with 10 bases between the two germline ends. There are 16 residues in the CDR3. Per germline, CDR1 SGHTS and CDR2 YDEGEE. DNA for the CDR3: TGTGCCAGCAGCTTGGGACAGGTCATCTCTGGAAACACCATATATTTT. This sequence encodes CASSLGQVISGNTIYF.

Concerning this clone: The junction departs from germline at one end; a sequencing error may be responsible. V and J are TRBV18 and TRBJ2-2, with unresolved D. This CDR3 contains 13 residues. CDR1 is KGHSH and CDR2 is LQKENI in the germline V gene. The CDR3 DNA follows: TGTGCCAGCCCACCATCCAGCACCGGGGAGCTGTTTTTT. It specifies CASPPSSTGELFF.

For this clone: This specimen includes other DNA sequences encoding the same CDR3. V usage is TRBV19 and J usage is TRBJ2-3, with 9 bases lining up with TRBD2. The germline CDR1 and CDR2 sequences are LNHDA and SQIVND (reference sequence). V was clipped by 1 base and J by 3 bases; unmatched bases: 2. The CDR3 consists of 15 residues. For the CDR3, the DNA is TGTGCCAGTAGTATAGGCGGGAGGGTAACAGATACGCAGTATTTT. Amino acids: CASSIGGRVTDTQYF.

The CDR3 DNA is TGTGCCAGCAGCGTCCAGGGGTTAAACACTGAAGCTTTCTTT. Translated: CASSVQGLNTEAFF. V and J are TRBV5-5 and TRBJ1-1, with D possibly being TRBD1 (6 bases). With 4 bases removed from V and 2 bases from J, the gap between germline ends came to 12 bases. In germline, CDR1 is SGHKS, CDR2 YYEKEE (reference sequence). The CDR3 spans 14 residues.